The 32 T cell receptor beta chains presented below share a single source sample, sequenced in a study of T-cell memory formation after mild COVID-19 (dated by TCRdb to 2020 to 2022). The library was generated by 5' RACE. Sequencing was carried out with an Illumina NovaSeq 6000. The public reads were quality trimmed at Q25 with fastp and then assembled into clones with MiXCR by TCRdb, keeping productive beta chains. CDR3 protein sequences are deduplicated, and each keeps its most common genes and DNA. The sample table contains approximately 570,000 distinct CDR3 sequences; only one count was recorded for under 20% of them. The ten largest clones take up about 12% of the sample. Sequencing was done on a sample of PBMCs or a T cell subset sorted from them (not recorded which). The receptor set was obtained from an adult woman who had mild COVID-19 (a few samples of this study predate the infection). The sample titles of this study are shuffled in the database, so cell type and time point are left out; the donor was told from shared clones.

The rearrangement links TRBV15 to TRBJ1-1; D remains unclear. Trimming took 5 bases from V and 1 from J, leaving 11 bases between them. There are 14 residues in the CDR3. Looked up from germline, CDR1 is LNHNV and CDR2 is YYDKDF (reference sequence). CDR3 region: CATSSDFSNTEAFF. The CDR3 region has the DNA TGTGCCACCAGCTCAGACTTTTCGAACACTGAAGCTTTCTTT.

This chain uses TRBV7-3 with TRBJ2-7; TRBD1 might be the D (6 bases). The germline V gene has CDR1 SGHTA and CDR2 FQGTGA. V was clipped by 5 bases and J by 4 bases, with 12 bases between them. This CDR3 is 13 amino acids long. The CDR3 is CASSQQGTYEQYF. The CDR3 DNA is TGTGCCAGCAGCCAACAGGGTACTTACGAGCAGTACTTC. The full variable domain, its missing parts supplied by reference TRBV7-3 and TRBJ2-7, is GAGVSQTPSNKVTEKGKYVELRCDPISGHTALYWYRQSLGQGPEFLIYFQGTGAADDSGLPNDRFFAVRPEGSVSTLKIQRTERGDSAVYLCASSQQGTYEQYFGPGTRLTVT.

The chain employs TRBV4-3 and TRBJ2-3, with D hard to call. The V and J ends lost 0 bases and 2 bases respectively, with 9 bases between them. The germline V gene encodes CDR1 LGHNA and CDR2 YSLEER. The CDR3 sequence is 15 residues long. The CDR3 DNA reads TGCGCCAGCAGCCAAGAGAGAGTTATCACAGATACGCAGTATTTT. Translated, it gives CASSQERVITDTQYF.

This clonotype was counted ten times or more. The V call is TRBV20-1, the J call TRBJ2-3; 10 bases align to TRBD2. The CDR3 is 12 residues long. Trimming removed 7 bases from V and 6 bases from J; junction bases left unmatched: 4. Germline V gene sequence: CDR1 DFQATT, CDR2 SNEGSKA (reference sequence). CDR3 in DNA: TGCAGTGTCCGTAGCGGGAGGGATACGCAGTATTTT. Protein: CSVRSGRDTQYF.

This clonotype occurred many times. This chain connects TRBV9 to TRBJ1-2; TRBD1 is a possible D gene (5 bases). CDR3 length equals 17 residues. Germline CDR1 reads SGDLS; CDR2 reads YYNGEE. V lost 3 bases, J lost 7 bases, and 25 bases lay in between. CDR3 in DNA: TGTGCCAGCAGCGCACACATAACGGGGCCCATAGGGTCTGGCTACACCTTC. As protein: CASSAHITGPIGSGYTF.

The rearrangement joins TRBV7-2 to TRBJ1-1, with 7 positions matching TRBD1. Germline CDR1 and CDR2: SGHTA and FQGNSA. Trimming removed 6 bases from V and 6 bases from J; junction bases left unmatched: 10. The CDR3 spans 14 residues. CDR3 sequence reads: CASSPRQGRAEAFF. The CDR3 nucleotides read TGTGCCAGCAGTCCTAGACAGGGAAGGGCTGAAGCTTTCTTT.

The chain joins TRBV29-1 to TRBJ2-1, with TRBD2 matching 10 bases. The J segment lost 5 bases and the V segment lost 0 bases, leaving 7 bases of the junction unmatched. Germline V gene sequence: CDR1 SQVTM, CDR2 ANQGSEA. This CDR3 comprises 16 residues. CDR3 sequence (DNA): TGCAGCGTTGAAGAGACTCTAGCGGGGGTGGACAATGAGCAGTTCTTC. As protein: CSVEETLAGVDNEQFF.

This chain joins TRBV9 and TRBJ2-3, with D tentatively TRBD2 (6 bases). V dropped 4 bases and J dropped 3 bases, with 18 bases sitting between them. Germline V gives CDR1 SGDLS, CDR2 YYNGEE. The CDR3 has 16 residues. In DNA, the CDR3 is TGTGCCAGCAGCCGAGGGCCCGGAGGAGGGACAGATACGCAGTATTTT. This encodes CASSRGPGGGTDTQYF.

This clonotype was seen at least ten times. The V and J genes are TRBV12-3 or TRBV12-4 and TRBJ2-3; 14 nucleotides align to TRBD2. The length of the CDR3 is 14 residues. J gave up 3 bases and V 8 bases, and 1 base lay outside the gene matches. The CDR3 sequence is CASGTSGRTDTQYF. Written as DNA, the CDR3 is TGTGCCAGCGGGACTAGCGGGAGAACAGATACGCAGTATTTT.

CDR3 loop: CASSSRTGPYEQYF. CDR3 bases: TGCGCCAGCAGCTCCCGGACAGGGCCCTACGAGCAGTACTTC. This rearrangement joins TRBV4-3 to TRBJ2-7; 8 bases agree with TRBD1. This CDR3 comprises 14 residues. Germline CDR1 reads LGHNA; CDR2 reads YSLEER. The V segment lost 5 bases and the J segment 2 bases; nucleotides outside the gene matches: 5.

V gene TRBV20-1 combines with J gene TRBJ2-1; D is ambiguous. The CDR3 is 13 amino acids. Germline CDR1 reads DFQATT; CDR2 reads SNEGSKA (reference sequence). V dropped 0 bases and J dropped 7 bases, with 10 bases sitting between them. CDR3 coding DNA: TGCAGTGCTAGAGAGACGTCTGAGAATGAGCAGTTCTTC. Its translation: CSARETSENEQFF.

Only a few counts were recorded for this clonotype. The CDR3 is CASRGLAGYEQYF. DNA for the CDR3: TGTGCGAGTCGGGGACTAGCGGGATACGAGCAGTACTTC. The chain is built from TRBV6-2 or TRBV6-3 and TRBJ2-7, with 13 bases lining up with TRBD2. This CDR3 is 13 amino acids long. Germline CDR1 reads MNHEY; CDR2 reads SVGEGT.

The chain couples TRBV5-8 to TRBJ1-3; D not resolved. Trimming left V 0 bases short and J 6 bases short, with 10 bases between. The germline CDR1 and CDR2 sequences are SGHTS and YDEGEE. CDR3 size: 14 residues. CDR3 bases: TGTGCCAGCAGCTTGGGAGTTTTAGAAAACACCATATATTTT. Translated, it gives CASSLGVLENTIYF.

This chain connects TRBV7-3 to TRBJ2-2, with D unresolved. The CDR3 covers 15 residues. CDR1 and CDR2 (germline): SGHTA, FQGTGA. V was cut by 0 bases and J by 3 bases, with 8 bases left in between. The CDR3 here is CASSLTKQYTGELFF. The CDR3 coding sequence is TGTGCCAGCAGCTTAACCAAACAGTACACCGGGGAGCTGTTTTTT.

This clonotype turned up a few times. This chain links TRBV27 with TRBJ2-1; tentative D call: TRBD2 (5 bases). CDR1 is MNHEY and CDR2 is SMNVEV in the germline V gene (reference sequence). The ends were cut back, 4 bases at V and 3 bases at J, with 10 bases in the middle. The CDR3 has 14 residues. CDR3 in amino acids: CASSSITSYNEQFF. CDR3 coding DNA: TGTGCCAGCAGTTCCATTACTAGCTACAATGAGCAGTTCTTC.

This clonotype turned up a few times. V is TRBV7-2 and J is TRBJ2-2; 8 bases align to TRBD2. Germline assignment: CDR1 SGHTA and CDR2 FQGNSA. The CDR3 sequence is 15 residues long. Trimming took 3 bases from V and 6 from J; bases not matched to a gene: 6. The CDR3 here is CASSLGAGVPGELFF. CDR3 sequence (DNA): TGTGCCAGCAGCTTGGGAGCGGGAGTCCCCGGGGAGCTGTTTTTT.

The sample holds a few counts of this clonotype. This chain uses TRBV5-1 with TRBJ2-1; D not resolved. Looked up from germline, CDR1 is SGHRS and CDR2 is YFSETQ. Trimming removed 6 bases from V and 0 bases from J, with 13 bases in between. The CDR3 totals 15 residues. The CDR3 nucleotides read TGCGCCAGCAAGGAATTAGGGTCCTCCTACAATGAGCAGTTCTTC. Translated, it gives CASKELGSSYNEQFF.

There are a few counts of this clonotype. The chain recombines TRBV4-2 with TRBJ2-7; D perhaps matches TRBD1 (5 bases). The germline V gene has CDR1 LGHNA and CDR2 YNFKEQ. This CDR3 has 15 amino acids. V gave up 4 bases and J gave up 5 bases, with 18 bases separating them. This CDR3 is CASSLSQGDNNEQYF. The CDR3 DNA is TGTGCCAGCAGCCTAAGCCAGGGTGACAATAACGAGCAGTACTTC.

This clonotype has a handful of counts. J is TRBJ2-5 and V is TRBV5-1; D unclear. V was trimmed by 1 base and J by 3 bases, leaving 10 bases between them. The CDR3 has 14 residues. Germline loops: CDR1 SGHRS, CDR2 YFSETQ. The CDR3 coding sequence is TGCGCCAGCAGCTTGCTGCCGGGTGAAGAGACCCAGTACTTC. Its protein product is CASSLLPGEETQYF. Using reference TRBV5-1 and TRBJ2-5 for the parts outside the CDR3, the full variable domain is KAGVTQTPRYLIKTRGQQVTLSCSPISGHRSVSWYQQTPGQGLQFLFEYFSETQRNKGNFPGRFSGRQFSNSRSEMNVSTLELGDSALYLCASSLLPGEETQYFGPGTRLLVL.

The V call is TRBV20-1, the J call TRBJ1-2; 11 bases align to TRBD1. This CDR3 comprises 14 residues. The ends lost 2 bases at V and 5 bases at J; junction bases unmatched: 4. Germline loops: CDR1 DFQATT, CDR2 SNEGSKA (reference sequence). In nucleotides, the CDR3 is TGCAGTGCTAGATGGACAGGGGGCAGGTATGGCTACACCTTC. It yields the protein CSARWTGGRYGYTF.

This clonotype has just a few counts. The rearrangement joins TRBV27 to TRBJ1-6; 10 bases line up with TRBD1. There are 15 residues in the CDR3. With V trimmed by 3 bases and J by 9 bases, 5 bases remained unmatched. Per germline, CDR1 MNHEY and CDR2 SMNVEV (reference sequence). The chain's CDR3 is CASSLDRGFASPLHF. The CDR3 DNA reads TGTGCCAGCAGTTTGGACAGGGGGTTCGCTTCACCCCTCCACTTT.

The J gene is TRBJ1-6, the V gene TRBV18; no definite D call. The CDR3 extends over 12 amino acids. Per germline, CDR1 KGHSH and CDR2 LQKENI. With 5 bases removed from V and 14 bases from J, the gap between germline ends came to 13 bases. The CDR3 DNA sequence: TGTGCCAGCTCAGCATCAGGAGAAACCCTCCACTTT. Protein: CASSASGETLHF.

J is TRBJ1-1 and V is TRBV20-1; 8 bases match TRBD1. This CDR3 has 12 amino acids. Germline V CDR1 and CDR2: DFQATT, SNEGSKA (reference sequence). J was trimmed by 5 bases and V by 5 bases; bases with no gene match: 4. CDR3 sequence: CSAYRGGTEAFF. The CDR3 coding sequence is TGCAGTGCTTACAGGGGGGGGACTGAAGCTTTCTTT.

The chain's CDR3 is CASSLRGEWGTEAFF. The CDR3 nucleotides read TGTGCCAGCAGCTTGCGGGGAGAGTGGGGCACTGAAGCTTTCTTT. The genes are TRBV5-4 and TRBJ1-1; D is ambiguous. The CDR3 contains 15 residues. Germline lookup yields CDR1 SGHNT and CDR2 YYREEE (reference sequence). V dropped 1 base and J dropped 4 bases, with 14 bases sitting between them.

The sample holds a few counts of this clonotype. The chain combines TRBV12-3 or TRBV12-4 with TRBJ1-1; a possible D gene is TRBD1 (5 bases). V lost 3 bases and J lost 4, with 12 bases in between. The CDR3 sequence is 14 residues long. CDR3 sequence reads: CASSFAGPGTEAFF. CDR3 in DNA: TGTGCCAGCAGTTTCGCAGGGCCGGGCACTGAAGCTTTCTTT.

This clonotype has a handful of counts. V and J are TRBV9 and TRBJ1-4; no clear D. Trimming removed 0 bases from V and 5 bases from J, with 8 bases in between. The CDR3 is 14 amino acids. CDR1 and CDR2 from the germline V gene are SGDLS and YYNGEE. CDR3 amino acids: CASSVAVANEKLFF. CDR3 nucleotides: TGTGCCAGCAGCGTAGCAGTTGCCAATGAAAAACTGTTTTTT.

This clonotype appeared many times. CDR3 nucleotide sequence: TGTGCCAGCAGTCCGCTACTAGCGGGGAGGGAGCAGTACTTC. This sequence encodes CASSPLLAGREQYF. This rearrangement joins TRBV27 to TRBJ2-7, with 10 nucleotides matching TRBD2. The CDR3 has 14 amino acids. CDR1 and CDR2 (germline): MNHEY, SMNVEV (reference sequence). Unmatched junction bases numbered 8, after V lost 5 bases and J lost 7 bases.

CDR3 region: CASSQSPGVTGKLFF. DNA of the CDR3: TGTGCCAGCAGTCAGTCGCCAGGGGTTACCGGAAAACTGTTTTTT. The chain uses TRBV6-5 and TRBJ1-4, with D possibly being TRBD1 (6 bases). Germline V gene sequence: CDR1 MNHEY, CDR2 SVGAGI. The CDR3 runs to 15 residues. V lost 5 bases to trimming and J lost 10 bases, with 20 bases between them.

This clonotype has ten or more counts. The chain couples TRBV12-3 or TRBV12-4 to TRBJ2-2; D perhaps matches TRBD2 (6 bases). The V gene lost 6 bases and the J gene lost 0 bases, with 17 bases spanning the gap. The CDR3 consists of 17 residues. The CDR3 nucleotides are TGTGCCAGCAGCTTGCCGACTAGGGATGCGAACACCGGGGAGCTGTTTTTT. Translated: CASSLPTRDANTGELFF.

The chain is built from TRBV11-2 and TRBJ1-2; 7 bases match TRBD1. In germline, CDR1 is SGHAT, CDR2 FQNNGV. V lost 0 bases and J lost 4; bases outside the gene matches: 5. This CDR3 is 15 amino acids long. CDR3 in DNA: TGTGCCAGCAGCTTAGAATGGGACAGAGTCTATGGCTACACCTTC. It is translated as CASSLEWDRVYGYTF. Using reference TRBV11-2 and TRBJ1-2 for the parts outside the CDR3, the full variable domain is EAGVAQSPRYKIIEKRQSVAFWCNPISGHATLYWYQQILGQGPKLLIQFQNNGVVDDSQLPKDRFSAERLKGVDSTLKIQPAKLEDSAVYLCASSLEWDRVYGYTFGSGTRLTVV.

This clonotype was detected only a few times. The rearrangement uses TRBV7-9 and TRBJ2-4, with no clear D. The germline V gene has CDR1 SEHNR and CDR2 FQNEAQ (reference sequence). This CDR3 comprises 14 residues. V shed 0 bases and J shed 4 bases, with 7 bases lying between them. In DNA, the CDR3 is TGTGCCAGCAGCTTAGCCGGCGAGAAAAACATTCAGTACTTC. Its protein is CASSLAGEKNIQYF.

A word on this clonotype: Sequence at one end of the junction differs from germline and may be a read error. The V and J genes are TRBV5-1 and TRBJ2-3, with D perhaps matching TRBD1 (6 bases). CDR3 length equals 16 residues. Germline assignment: CDR1 SGHRS and CDR2 YFSETQ. The CDR3 sequence: CASSPLLDRRTDSQYF. The CDR3 nucleotides are TGCGCCAGCAGCCCCCTCTTAGACAGGCGCACAGATTCGCAGTATTTT.